This T cell receptor beta chain was documented in a study of T cell changes during pregnancy in multiple sclerosis. The CDR3 covers 14 residues. Germline V lookup: CDR1 MDHEN, CDR2 SYDVKM. V was shortened by 5 bases and J by 8 bases, with 13 bases between the two germline ends. Sequencing used immunoSEQ multiplex PCR; TCRdb keeps in-frame clones, though not all of them. The table lists some 66,000 clones, 91% of them singletons. This TCR was recovered from a female donor with multiple sclerosis, enrolled in a pregnancy study. Sequenced here: CD8+ T cells from peripheral blood mononuclear cells, sampled before pregnancy. This rearrangement joins TRBV28 to TRBJ1-6; no clear D gene. CDR3 residues: CASSPLAFDSPLHF. As DNA, the CDR3 is TGTGCCAGCAGTCCCCTAGCTTTTGATTCACCCCTCCACTTT.